This TCR beta chain was sequenced for a study of cytotoxic CD8 clonotypes in ibrutinib-treated CLL. Study findings and constraints: Clonality correlated strongly with circulating CD8+ T cells and exceeded age-matched healthy donors at baseline. Sustained-remission and progressing patients were not sampled at matched times.

Frozen-stored PBMCs produced about 2 micrograms of genomic DNA for TCR beta libraries. TCRdb's copy holds only in-frame clones and misses some; the assay was immunoSEQ multiplex PCR. Of about 50,000 clones listed, 83% are singletons. Comments on this clone: Its target is unknown.

The material was PBMCs, obtained after 24 months of ibrutinib treatment. This clonotype originated in a human donor with chronic lymphocytic leukemia.

CDR3 sequence: CASSYTEDKTYEQYF. The DNA of the CDR3 is TGTGCCAGCAGTTACACGGAGGACAAGACCTACGAGCAGTACTTC. The V and J genes are TRBV6-6 and TRBJ2-7; D may match TRBD1 or TRBD2 (5 bases each). Looked up from germline, CDR1 is MNHNY and CDR2 is SVGAGI (reference sequence). This CDR3 comprises 15 residues. The germline V and J ends were trimmed by 2 bases and 2 bases, with 13 bases remaining between them.